The clone carrying this TCR beta chain has just a few counts. The antigen remains unidentified. This entry comes from a study of CD8 T cells in ankylosing spondylitis. The V gene lost 6 bases and the J gene lost 1 base, with 25 bases spanning the gap. CDR3 size: 18 residues. Per germline, CDR1 MNHEY and CDR2 SMNVEV (reference sequence). Using its own MiXCR run on the 5' RACE reads, TCRdb lists one record per CDR3 protein. The data contain fewer than 550,000 distinct CDR3 sequences, about 5.2% of them seen just once; the ten biggest clones take up under 4.5%. Study conclusions and caveats: A TCR beta motif of under 10 highly homologous variants appeared characteristic of ankylosing spondylitis blood. Reportedly, disease-linked clones are significantly enriched in ankylosing spondylitis patients' matched synovial fluid.

This sequence joins TRBV27 and TRBJ2-7; D may correspond to TRBD1 or TRBD2 (6 bases each). The sequenced material came from blood, either unsorted or a sorted T cell fraction (not recorded which). This TCR was sampled from a male donor with ankylosing spondylitis. This CDR3 reads CASSKRGNVEGGSYEQYF. The CDR3 nucleotides are TGTGCCAGCAGCAAACGGGGCAACGTCGAGGGGGGATCCTACGAGCAGTACTTC.